The clone carrying this T cell receptor (beta chain) was observed a single time. One junction end does not reproduce the germline sequence, and a read error may be involved. CDR3 length: 12 amino acids. The germline V gene has CDR1 GTSNPN and CDR2 SVGIG (reference sequence). This sample was included in a study of blood T cell repertoires in COVID-19. Ages ranged from about 18 to 89 years, with residence in about two dozen US areas. As originally analysed: It was from reference gene primer amplification that nucleated cell counts were estimated. Sequencing used immunoSEQ multiplex PCR; TCRdb keeps in-frame clones, though not all of them. V, J and clone size are taken as reported in that table, and D and trimming were inferred from the DNA itself. Of 300,000 to 400,000 clones listed, around 85% were seen once; the top ten hold about 1.9%.

The clonotype was recovered from a woman aged 25 to 39 who had been exposed to COVID-19. Sequencing input: PBMCs or T cells enriched from blood (not recorded which). J is TRBJ1-2 and V is TRBV30; the D gene is possibly TRBD1 (5 bases). The chain's CDR3 is CAWSIRGYSYTF. The DNA for the CDR3 is TGTGCCTGGAGTATAAGGGGCTATAGCTACACCTTC.